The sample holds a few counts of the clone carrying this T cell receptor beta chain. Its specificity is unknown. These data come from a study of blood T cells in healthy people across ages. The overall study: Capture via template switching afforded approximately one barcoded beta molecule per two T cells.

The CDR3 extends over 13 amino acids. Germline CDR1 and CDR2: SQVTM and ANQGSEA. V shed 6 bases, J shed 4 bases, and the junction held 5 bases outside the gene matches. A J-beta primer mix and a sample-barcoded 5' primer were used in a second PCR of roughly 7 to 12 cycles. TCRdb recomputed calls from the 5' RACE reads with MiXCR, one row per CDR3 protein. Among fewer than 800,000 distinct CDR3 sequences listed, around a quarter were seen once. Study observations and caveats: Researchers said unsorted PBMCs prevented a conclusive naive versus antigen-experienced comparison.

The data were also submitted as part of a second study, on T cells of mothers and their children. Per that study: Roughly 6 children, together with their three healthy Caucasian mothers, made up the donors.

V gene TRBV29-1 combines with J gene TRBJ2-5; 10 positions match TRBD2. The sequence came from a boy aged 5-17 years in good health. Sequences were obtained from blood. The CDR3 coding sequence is TGCAGCGTGGGACTAGCGTTAGGAGAGACCCAGTACTTC. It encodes CSVGLALGETQYF.